This T cell receptor (beta chain) was identified in a study of pediatric ulcerative colitis. Germline CDR1 reads MNHNY; CDR2 reads SVGAGI (reference sequence). V lost 0 bases and J lost 2, with 8 bases in between. The CDR3 consists of 16 residues. Sequenced by immunoSEQ multiplex PCR; TCRdb stores in-frame clones only, minus some. The data hold 55,000 to 65,000 clones, with about three quarters observed a single time. The specimen sequenced was blood. The source of this sequence is a boy between 10 and 17 years old with moderate ulcerative colitis. The V gene is TRBV6-6, the J gene TRBJ2-6, with a weak D call TRBD2 (5 bases). This CDR3 is CASSYSEGAGANVLTF. The CDR3, as DNA: TGTGCCAGCAGTTACTCCGAGGGAGCTGGGGCCAACGTCCTGACTTTC.